A selection of T cell receptor beta chains follows, all from one sample in a study of molecular identifiers for immune sequencing clone quantification. TCRdb reprocessed the PCR reads via MiXCR and lists one record per CDR3 protein. The profile covers around 470,000 distinct CDR3 sequences, with about 22% appearing a single time and 0.84% taken by the ten largest. The specimen was naive CD8+ T cells from blood, with Jurkat cell RNA spiked in. The receptors were gathered from a human donor in good health. Some libraries in this study had Jurkat cell RNA spiked in. CDR3s include the opening cysteine and the closing phenylalanine or tryptophan. Fields, in order: clone size, D gene, V gene, J gene, CDR3 protein, CDR3 DNA. A D gene is named only where the DNA matches it firmly. Part of the rows lack a size; the others show once, few, many or a class for expanded clones.

>NA|NA|TRBV27|TRBJ1-5
CASSLIGVEGVRQPQHF
TGTGCCAGCAGTTTAATCGGGGTAGAAGGGGTCCGCCAGCCCCAGCATTTT
>many|NA|TRBV27|TRBJ1-1
CASGRLEAEAFF
TGTGCCAGCGGCCGCCTAGAGGCTGAAGCTTTCTTT
>NA|TRBD1|TRBV18|TRBJ1-1
CASSHSTGGYMNTEAFF
TGTGCCAGCTCACACTCGACAGGGGGATACATGAACACTGAAGCTTTCTTT
>NA|TRBD1|TRBV29-1|TRBJ2-1
CSVEGRGTGDYNEQFF
TGCAGCGTTGAAGGACGAGGGACAGGGGACTACAATGAGCAGTTCTTC
>many|TRBD1|TRBV6-5|TRBJ2-7
CASSPDRVYEQYF
TGTGCCAGCAGTCCGGACAGGGTATACGAGCAGTACTTC
>many|NA|TRBV23-1|TRBJ2-7
CASSQSVPGEQYF
TGCGCCAGCAGTCAATCGGTTCCCGGCGAGCAGTACTTC
>few|NA|TRBV2|TRBJ2-1
CASSERLNEQFF
TGTGCCAGCAGTGAAAGACTTAATGAGCAGTTCTTC
>many|TRBD2|TRBV5-1|TRBJ2-6
CASSLVLAIISGANVLTF
TGCGCCAGCAGCTTGGTACTAGCGATTATCTCTGGGGCCAACGTCCTGACTTTC
>NA|NA|TRBV29-1|TRBJ2-1
CSVVGLSNSYNEQFF
TGCAGCGTTGTCGGGCTTAGCAACTCCTACAATGAGCAGTTCTTC
>few|TRBD2|TRBV7-3|TRBJ2-3
CASSLGTSVYDTQYF
TGTGCCAGCAGCTTAGGAACTAGCGTCTATGATACGCAGTATTTT
>NA|TRBD1|TRBV9|TRBJ2-2
CASSVGGQGAVTGELFF
TGTGCCAGCAGCGTAGGGGGGCAGGGGGCTGTTACCGGGGAGCTGTTTTTT
>many|NA|TRBV6-2/TRBV6-3|TRBJ1-1
CAVREGVIPEAFF
TGTGCCGTACGGGAGGGGGTAATTCCTGAAGCTTTCTTT
>NA|TRBD1|TRBV23-1|TRBJ1-5
CASSHQPRGSNQPQHF
TGCGCCAGCAGTCACCAGCCCAGGGGGAGCAATCAGCCCCAGCATTTT
>many|NA|TRBV29-1|TRBJ1-2
CSVDRDAFGYTF
TGCAGCGTTGACAGGGACGCCTTTGGCTACACCTTC
>many|NA|TRBV4-3|TRBJ2-7
CASSQDFVGPDYEQYF
TGCGCCAGCAGCCAAGATTTTGTGGGACCTGACTACGAGCAGTACTTC
>NA|TRBD1|TRBV12-3/TRBV12-4|TRBJ1-2
CASNPGGGAHYTF
TGTGCCAGCAATCCAGGGGGGGGGGCACACTACACCTTC
>many|TRBD1|TRBV27|TRBJ2-7
CASSRGTGAYEQYF
TGTGCCAGCAGTCGCGGGACAGGGGCCTACGAGCAGTACTTC
>few|NA|TRBV19|TRBJ2-1
CASSKVWGEQFF
TGTGCCAGTAGTAAAGTCTGGGGGGAGCAGTTCTTC
>many|NA|TRBV19|TRBJ2-7
CASSPGPNYEQYF
TGTGCCAGTAGCCCGGGCCCAAACTACGAGCAGTACTTC
>many|NA|TRBV27|TRBJ2-3
CASSLLEGPSTDTQYF
TGTGCCAGCAGTTTACTGGAGGGTCCTAGCACAGATACGCAGTATTTT
>NA|NA|TRBV2|TRBJ1-2
CASSDRRAYGYTF
TGTGCCAGCAGTGATAGACGAGCCTATGGCTACACCTTC
>NA|TRBD2|TRBV5-3|TRBJ2-2
CASSFALAGVYANTGELFF
TGTGCCAGCAGCTTTGCACTAGCGGGAGTCTACGCGAACACCGGGGAGCTGTTTTTT
>NA|TRBD2|TRBV10-1|TRBJ2-3
CASKAGGPFTQYF
TGCGCCAGCAAAGCGGGGGGGCCTTTTACGCAGTATTTT
>many|NA|TRBV7-9|TRBJ2-7
CASSLGAGEAYEQYF
TGTGCCAGCAGCTTAGGGGCAGGAGAAGCCTACGAGCAGTACTTC
>NA|TRBD2|TRBV11-2|TRBJ2-1
CASSGLAGVNEQFF
TGTGCCAGCAGCGGGCTAGCGGGAGTCAATGAGCAGTTCTTC
>many|NA|TRBV7-2|TRBJ2-1
CASSLNLYEQFF
TGTGCCAGCAGCTTAAATCTGTATGAGCAGTTCTTC
>few|TRBD2|TRBV9|TRBJ2-3
CASSVAAGVPDTQYF
TGTGCCAGCAGCGTAGCAGCGGGAGTCCCAGATACGCAGTATTTT
>few|TRBD2|TRBV4-3|TRBJ2-1
CASSLGSGSYNEQFF
TGCGCCAGCAGCCTTGGTAGCGGGAGCTACAATGAGCAGTTCTTC
>many|NA|TRBV20-1|TRBJ2-7
CSARGGTSYEQYF
TGCAGTGCTAGAGGGGGCACCTCCTACGAGCAGTACTTC
>NA|TRBD2|TRBV20-1|TRBJ2-3
CSASLAGDLSRGTQYF
TGCAGTGCTTCACTAGCGGGGGACCTTAGCCGGGGTACGCAGTATTTT
>NA|TRBD2|TRBV7-4|TRBJ2-3
CASSPNRREEADTQYF
TGTGCCAGCAGCCCGAATCGGCGGGAGGAGGCAGATACGCAGTATTTT
>NA|TRBD1|TRBV12-3/TRBV12-4|TRBJ1-2
CASSWTGGGYTF
TGTGCCAGCAGCTGGACAGGGGGCGGCTACACCTTC
>few|NA|TRBV28|TRBJ2-7
CASTLQRDTNHYEQYF
TGTGCCAGCACTCTACAAAGGGACACCAATCACTACGAGCAGTACTTC
>many|TRBD2|TRBV5-6|TRBJ2-7
CASSSGLSFYEQYF
TGTGCCAGCAGCTCGGGACTATCGTTCTACGAGCAGTACTTC
>many|TRBD1|TRBV7-9|TRBJ2-7
CASSSNRGEQYF
TGTGCCAGCAGCTCCAACAGGGGCGAGCAGTACTTC
>many|NA|TRBV7-6|TRBJ2-3
CASSLEGENFGTQYF
TGTGCCAGCAGCTTAGAAGGGGAAAATTTCGGTACGCAGTATTTT
>few|NA|TRBV9|TRBJ2-3
CASSQIALAPADTQYF
TGTGCCAGCAGCCAAATCGCCCTAGCGCCCGCCGATACGCAGTATTTT
>many|TRBD2|TRBV24-1|TRBJ2-3
CAIGTSFGDTQYF
TGTGCCATCGGGACTAGCTTTGGAGATACGCAGTATTTT
>many|NA|TRBV29-1|TRBJ2-3
CSVGWPTTDTQYF
TGCAGCGTAGGGTGGCCAACCACAGATACGCAGTATTTT
>NA|TRBD1|TRBV6-5|TRBJ2-7
CARSPFGTDYEQYF
TGTGCCCGCAGTCCGTTCGGGACAGACTACGAGCAGTACTTC